Reported below is one T cell receptor (beta chain). In the study's own analysis: Nucleated cell counts were estimated from reference gene primer amplification. Repertoires were generated with immunoSEQ multiplex PCR, while TCRdb's copy carries only in-frame clones and drops some. V, J and clone size are those of that table, while D and trimming were read from the DNA. There are a few hundred thousand clones in the sample; 84% occur only once, and 4.5% to 6% lies in the top ten. These data come from a study of blood T cell repertoires in COVID-19. About the research overall: The United States, Italy and Spain supplied acute and convalescent COVID-19 samples. In each case, the material was cDNA or gDNA derived from T cells, B-cell-depleted T cells, or PBMCs.

Germline CDR1 is LNHNV and CDR2 is YYDKDF (reference sequence). Trimming removed 0 bases from V and 6 bases from J, with 14 bases in between. The CDR3 extends over 15 amino acids. The receptor was derived from a woman aged 60 to 75 who had recovered from COVID-19. This chain connects TRBV15 to TRBJ1-2; perhaps TRBD1 as D (5 bases). Sequencing input: peripheral blood. In nucleotides, the CDR3 is TGTGCCACCAGCAGAGATTGGGGCAGGGTCAATGGCTACACCTTC. This encodes CATSRDWGRVNGYTF.